These 16 T cell receptor beta chains originate from one sample sequenced in a study of cytomegalovirus exposure and HLA in healthy donors. Sequenced by immunoSEQ multiplex PCR; TCRdb stores in-frame clones only, minus some. The sample records some 170,000 clones, approximately 86% being singletons. The sequencing input was PBMCs. The receptors originated from a man aged 18 to 29 in good health and CMV-seropositive.

This chain uses TRBV6-6 with TRBJ2-1, with 12 bases aligning to TRBD2. The V gene's germline CDR1 is MNHNY and CDR2 SVGAGI (reference sequence). With 6 bases clipped from V and 7 bases from J, the junction kept 10 bases outside the gene matches. This CDR3 is built from 16 residues. This CDR3 is CASRILAGGPGNEQFF. The CDR3 region has the DNA TGTGCCAGCAGAATCCTAGCGGGAGGGCCGGGGAATGAGCAGTTCTTC.

The rearrangement joins TRBV4-1 to TRBJ2-1; 7 bases fit TRBD1. The V and J ends lost 4 bases and 6 bases, in that order; junction bases with no gene match: 12. The CDR3 is made up of 16 amino acids. The germline V gene has CDR1 MGHRA and CDR2 YSYEKL. The CDR3 loop reads CASSLQTRGYLNEQFF. The CDR3 DNA reads as TGCGCCAGCAGCCTACAAACCAGGGGGTACCTCAATGAGCAGTTCTTC.

The J gene is TRBJ1-1, the V gene TRBV4-1; D is uncertain. Between the trimmed V and J ends, which lost 5 bases and 2 bases, there was a span of 24 bases. The CDR3 length is 18 residues. Germline assignment: CDR1 MGHRA and CDR2 YSYEKL. The CDR3 DNA follows: TGCGCCAGCAGCGATTATACCGGTCTGTCGGCGGCAAACACTGAAGCTTTCTTT. Translated, it gives CASSDYTGLSAANTEAFF.

This clone was counted only a few times. This sequence joins TRBV5-4 and TRBJ2-7; 8 bases agree with TRBD1. The CDR3 covers 15 residues. CDR1 and CDR2 from the germline V gene are SGHNT and YYREEE (reference sequence). With V trimmed by 0 bases and J by 5 bases, 7 bases remained unmatched. The CDR3 here is CASSLAKQGGHEQYF. The CDR3 nucleotides read TGTGCCAGCAGCTTGGCCAAACAGGGGGGCCACGAGCAGTACTTC.

This chain connects TRBV29-1 to TRBJ2-3; TRBD1 matches 8 bases. V trimming: 4 bases; J trimming: 5 bases; junction bases outside the gene matches: 8. The germline V gene encodes CDR1 SQVTM and CDR2 ANQGSEA. This CDR3 contains 14 residues. In DNA, the CDR3 is TGCAGCGTTGCCCTAGGACAGGGTGGAGATACGCAGTATTTT. Its translation: CSVALGQGGDTQYF.

The V and J genes are TRBV6-5 and TRBJ1-2, with 8 bases lining up with TRBD1. CDR3 size: 14 residues. Trimming took 4 bases from V and 6 from J; bases not matched to a gene: 7. CDR1 MNHEY and CDR2 SVGAGI come from the germline V gene. The CDR3 is CASSWVGQGNGYTF. CDR3 DNA: TGTGCCAGCAGTTGGGTTGGACAGGGAAATGGCTACACCTTC.

There are a few counts of this clone. The identical CDR3 is also encoded by other nucleotide sequences in the sample. The chain uses TRBV5-1 and TRBJ2-3; no definite D call. CDR3 length equals 14 residues. CDR1 is SGHRS and CDR2 is YFSETQ in the germline V gene. With 2 bases removed from V and 0 bases from J, the gap between germline ends came to 7 bases. The CDR3 spells CASSFTASTDTQYF. In DNA, the CDR3 is TGCGCCAGCAGCTTTACAGCTAGCACAGATACGCAGTATTTT.

The J gene is TRBJ2-2, the V gene TRBV7-2, with TRBD2 matching over 8 bases. Trimming cost V 4 bases and J 1 base; bases outside gene matches: 2. This CDR3 comprises 15 residues. Germline values: CDR1 SGHTA, CDR2 FQGNSA. CDR3 sequence (DNA): TGTGCCAGCAGCTCCCGGGGGGGGAACACCGGGGAGCTGTTTTTT. This sequence encodes CASSSRGGNTGELFF. Together with reference TRBV7-2 and TRBJ2-2, the CDR3 gives the full variable domain: GAGVSQSPSNKVTEKGKDVELRCDPISGHTALYWYRQSLGQGLEFLIYFQGNSAPDKSGLPSDRFSAERTGGSVSTLTIQRTQQEDSAVYLCASSSRGGNTGELFFGEGSRLTVL.

This chain connects TRBV11-3 to TRBJ2-1, with TRBD1 matching over 9 bases. Germline values: CDR1 SGHNT, CDR2 YENEEA. The CDR3 totals 15 residues. V shed 4 bases, J shed 9 bases, and the junction held 10 bases outside the gene matches. The CDR3 DNA is TGTGCCAGCAGCTACACAGGGGGCCGGCACGGTGAGCAGTTCTTC. It translates to CASSYTGGRHGEQFF. Full variable domain (missing parts from reference TRBV11-3 and TRBJ2-1): EAGVVQSPRYKIIEKKQPVAFWCNPISGHNTLYWYLQNLGQGPELLIRYENEEAVDDSQLPKDRFSAERLKGVDSTLKIQPAELGDSAVYLCASSYTGGRHGEQFFGPGTRLTVL.

This clone was counted a single time. The CDR3 protein is CASSLDRGGGNTIYF. Written as DNA, the CDR3 is TGTGCCAGCAGTCTTGACAGGGGCGGAGGAAACACCATATATTTT. V and J are TRBV6-5 and TRBJ1-3; 8 bases are shared with TRBD1. The V and J ends lost 5 bases and 4 bases, in that order; junction bases with no gene match: 7. Germline values: CDR1 MNHEY, CDR2 SVGAGI. The CDR3 loop spans 15 amino acids.

V usage is TRBV28 and J usage is TRBJ2-7; the match to TRBD2 covers 7 bases. CDR1 and CDR2 (germline): MDHEN, SYDVKM. The CDR3 totals 15 residues. V lost 3 bases to trimming and J lost 3 bases; unmatched junction nucleotides: 8. This chain's CDR3 is CASSFYAGEDYEQYF. CDR3 DNA sequence: TGTGCCAGCAGTTTCTATGCGGGGGAAGACTACGAGCAGTACTTC.

The J gene is TRBJ1-1, the V gene TRBV6-6, with 9 bases that match TRBD1. This CDR3 has 15 residues. Losses at the gene ends were 6 bases for V and 0 bases for J; bases not matched to a gene: 5. CDR1 and CDR2 (germline): MNHNY, SVGAGI (reference sequence). CDR3 DNA: TGTGCCAGCAGGCATGGACAGGGGATGAACACTGAAGCTTTCTTT. Translation: CASRHGQGMNTEAFF.

About this clone itself: Within the sample, other DNA sequences also encode this same CDR3. This CDR3 reads CASSQDRDSSYEQYF. CDR3 sequence (DNA): TGCGCCAGCAGCCAAGATAGGGACAGCTCCTACGAGCAGTACTTC. The chain combines TRBV4-3 with TRBJ2-7; 7 bases align to TRBD1. V dropped 0 bases and J dropped 0; count of bases not matched to a gene: 2. The CDR3 runs to 15 residues. Per the germline V gene, CDR1 is LGHNA and CDR2 is YSLEER.

The chain couples TRBV9 to TRBJ1-1; TRBD1 matches 8 bases. V lost 4 bases and J lost 9; bases outside the gene matches: 11. There are 14 residues in the CDR3. Germline V gives CDR1 SGDLS, CDR2 YYNGEE. The CDR3 nucleotides are TGTGCCAGCAGCCCCCTCCCGACAGGGGCCCAAGCTTTCTTT. Translation gives CASSPLPTGAQAFF.

The CDR3 loop is CASSGALAGSRGYTF. Written as DNA, the CDR3 is TGTGCCAGCAGCGGAGCCCTCGCAGGGTCTCGTGGCTACACCTTC. This rearrangement joins TRBV9 to TRBJ1-2, with D maybe TRBD1 (5 bases). CDR3 length equals 15 residues. Trimming removed 3 bases at V and 7 bases at J, with 19 bases between. Germline V gives CDR1 SGDLS, CDR2 YYNGEE.

The chain employs TRBV4-1 and TRBJ2-5; 13 nucleotides agree with TRBD2. The germline V gene encodes CDR1 MGHRA and CDR2 YSYEKL. The trim removed 1 base at V and 3 bases at J, leaving 5 bases unmatched. The CDR3 consists of 17 residues. CDR3 sequence: CASSQVPGLAGKETQYF. CDR3 nucleotide sequence: TGCGCCAGCAGCCAAGTCCCGGGACTAGCGGGAAAAGAGACCCAGTACTTC.